The clone carrying this T cell receptor beta chain turned up a few times. Its antigen is still unknown. Sequenced with the Oncomine TCR Beta short-read assay was DNA taken from cultured CD4+ T cells. CD4+ T cells were cultured, and genomic DNA was extracted from them. TCRdb ran MiXCR on the PCR reads and lists one entry per CDR3 protein. The sample lists some 10,000 distinct CDR3 sequences, approximately 51% occurring once. In germline, CDR1 is SEHNR, CDR2 FQNEAQ (reference sequence). This CDR3 contains 16 residues. J lost 2 bases, V lost 5 bases, and 7 bases had no gene match. The sample originates from a study of vaccination and CD4 T cells after COVID-19. Study details: Controls had a CEFX pool, an HIV-1 Nef pool, or no peptide added.

Treatment specified: roughly 10-day PBMC culture with coronavirus spike peptide pools or control peptides (ViraFEST assay). Culture of about 1.8 million PBMCs per well took place with approximately 9 IU/ml IL-2 and 9 to 10 ug/ml peptide pools. Sequenced material: CD4+ T cells from blood, cultured in vitro. This clonotype was obtained from a human donor who had recovered from COVID-19. The V gene is TRBV7-9, the J gene TRBJ2-2; 8 bases line up with TRBD1. CDR3 sequence: CASSPSRGQNTGELFF. CDR3 nucleotide sequence: TGTGCCAGCAGCCCTAGCAGGGGGCAAAACACCGGGGAGCTGTTTTTT.